This passage covers 6 T cell receptor beta chains from one sample sequenced in a study of T-cell reconstitution after alpha-beta-depleted transplantation in children. For TCRbeta, the library was prepared with unique molecular identifiers. TCRdb called the PCR reads again in MiXCR, with one record for every CDR3 protein. The data show approximately 640,000 distinct CDR3 sequences, with roughly 15% seen just once and about 1.1% held by the top ten. The sequencing here drew on PBMCs from the stem cell graft donor, taken from the stem cell graft. Receptors were obtained from a human donor who donated a stem cell graft to a child with acute myeloid leukemia.

This clonotype occurred many times. V and J are TRBV20-1 and TRBJ2-1, with TRBD2 matching 12 bases. Germline lookup yields CDR1 DFQATT and CDR2 SNEGSKA (reference sequence). Losses at the gene ends were 0 bases for V and 2 bases for J; bases not matched to a gene: 2. This CDR3 comprises 16 residues. CDR3 in amino acids: CSAREPSGGAYNEQFF. CDR3 bases: TGCAGTGCTAGAGAGCCTAGCGGGGGGGCCTACAATGAGCAGTTCTTC.

This clonotype occurred many times. This sequence joins TRBV10-3 and TRBJ2-3; TRBD1 or TRBD2 may be the D gene (5 bases each). Per germline, CDR1 ENHRY and CDR2 SYGVKD. The V and J ends lost 8 bases and 4 bases respectively, with 13 bases between them. The CDR3 runs 13 residues. CDR3 amino acids: CAISRGGADTQYF. CDR3 bases: TGTGCCATCTCGAGGGGCGGCGCAGATACGCAGTATTTT.

The chain uses TRBV7-9 and TRBJ2-1, with 9 positions matching TRBD1. Per germline, CDR1 SEHNR and CDR2 FQNEAQ (reference sequence). The trim removed 5 bases at V and 8 bases at J, leaving 10 bases unmatched. The CDR3 totals 15 residues. CDR3: CASSPGTGSYHEQFF. The CDR3 nucleotides read TGTGCCAGCAGCCCCGGGACAGGGAGTTACCATGAGCAGTTCTTC.

This clonotype was counted ten times or more. The J gene is TRBJ2-3, the V gene TRBV5-5; D perhaps matches TRBD1 (5 bases). The CDR3 contains 16 residues. Trimming took 0 bases from V and 2 from J, leaving 13 bases between them. The germline V gene has CDR1 SGHKS and CDR2 YYEKEE (reference sequence). CDR3 residues: CASSLGAGPPTDTQYF. In DNA form, the CDR3 reads TGTGCCAGCAGCTTGGGGGCAGGGCCACCCACAGATACGCAGTATTTT.

The chain has TRBV25-1 and TRBJ1-2; D gene unclear. The germline V gene encodes CDR1 MGHDK and CDR2 SYGVNS. Trimming took 2 bases from V and 6 from J, leaving 7 bases between them. The CDR3 has 12 amino acids. This CDR3 is CASSEPGHGYTF. The CDR3, as DNA: TGTGCCAGCAGTGAACCCGGTCATGGCTACACCTTC.

The table lists this clonotype with many counts. The rearrangement uses TRBV25-1 and TRBJ2-1, with D perhaps matching TRBD1 (5 bases). Trimming took 10 bases from V and 4 from J, leaving 14 bases between them. The germline V gene has CDR1 MGHDK and CDR2 SYGVNS. The CDR3 has 13 amino acids. CDR3 nucleotides: TGTGCCATGCAGGGTGGGGTTTACAATGAGCAGTTCTTC. Amino acids: CAMQGGVYNEQFF.